These 20 T cell receptor beta chains were sequenced from one sample in a study of cytomegalovirus exposure and HLA in healthy donors. The assay was immunoSEQ multiplex PCR, and TCRdb's table has in-frame clones only and misses some. The profile shows about 74,000 clones, around 94% of them singletons. Sequencing was carried out using PBMCs. All receptors come from a man between 18 and 29 years old in good health and CMV-seropositive.

This clone was seen just once. The V and J genes are TRBV18 and TRBJ1-1; 11 bases align to TRBD1. The CDR3 length is 16 residues. V lost 6 bases, J lost 0 bases, and 6 bases stayed unmatched. Germline CDR1 and CDR2: KGHSH and LQKENI. The CDR3 nucleotides read TGTGCCAGCTCCCTCGGGACAGGGGGGATGAACACTGAAGCTTTCTTT. Translation gives CASSLGTGGMNTEAFF.

The V and J genes are TRBV7-9 and TRBJ2-5; 12 nucleotides match TRBD2. Germline V gene lookup returns CDR1 SEHNR and CDR2 FQNEAQ (reference sequence). With V trimmed by 5 bases and J by 4 bases, 8 bases remained unmatched. The CDR3 is made up of 16 amino acids. This CDR3 reads CASSLGLAGTAETQYF. Here the CDR3 DNA reads TGTGCCAGCAGCCTAGGACTAGCGGGAACAGCAGAGACCCAGTACTTC.

The chain couples TRBV5-1 to TRBJ2-3; TRBD2 matches at 8 bases. Trimming cost V 7 bases and J 2 bases; bases outside gene matches: 6. The CDR3 spans 14 residues. The germline V gene encodes CDR1 SGHRS and CDR2 YFSETQ. DNA of the CDR3: TGCGCCAGCCGCGTAGCGGGGTTCACAGATACGCAGTATTTT. This encodes CASRVAGFTDTQYF.

The rearrangement uses TRBV2 and TRBJ2-7; 7 bases match TRBD1. Germline CDR1 and CDR2: SNHLY and FYNNEI. J gave up 6 bases and V 9 bases, and 5 bases lay outside the gene matches. The CDR3 length is 11 residues. The CDR3 spells CASAGTAEQYF. As DNA, the CDR3 is TGTGCCAGTGCCGGGACAGCCGAGCAGTACTTC.

This chain links TRBV2 with TRBJ2-3, with TRBD2 matching over 9 bases. The V segment lost 8 bases and the J segment 4 bases; nucleotides outside the gene matches: 10. The CDR3 runs 15 residues. Per the germline V gene, CDR1 is SNHLY and CDR2 is FYNNEI. CDR3 region: CASGLPGLASDTQYF. CDR3 DNA: TGTGCCAGCGGCCTACCGGGACTAGCATCAGATACGCAGTATTTT.

V usage is TRBV2 and J usage is TRBJ2-5; 12 bases are shared with TRBD1. The CDR3 consists of 15 residues. Germline V gene lookup returns CDR1 SNHLY and CDR2 FYNNEI. The trim removed 6 bases at V and 3 bases at J, leaving 5 bases unmatched. This chain's CDR3 is CASRGTGGGEETQYF. DNA of the CDR3: TGTGCCAGCAGGGGGACAGGGGGCGGAGAAGAGACCCAGTACTTC.

This chain links TRBV11-2 with TRBJ1-1; a possible D gene is TRBD1 (5 bases). The ends were cut back, 2 bases at V and 3 bases at J, with 10 bases in the middle. CDR1 is SGHAT, CDR2 FQNNGV, per germline. CDR3 size: 14 residues. In DNA form, the CDR3 reads TGTGCCAGCAGCTTATTGACGGGGGACACTGAAGCTTTCTTT. Protein sequence: CASSLLTGDTEAFF.

V usage is TRBV30 and J usage is TRBJ2-7; TRBD1 aligns across 7 bases. Germline V CDR1 and CDR2: GTSNPN, SVGIG (reference sequence). This CDR3 contains 14 residues. V lost 2 bases to trimming and J lost 4 bases; unmatched junction nucleotides: 8. DNA for the CDR3: TGTGCCTGGAGTCCCACCGACAGGGTGTACGAGCAGTACTTC. Its translation: CAWSPTDRVYEQYF. Full variable domain (rest looked up from reference TRBV30 and TRBJ2-7): SQTIHQWPATLVQPVGSPLSLECTVEGTSNPNLYWYRQAAGRGLQLLFYSVGIGQISSEVPQNLSASRPQDRQFILSSKKLLLSDSGFYLCAWSPTDRVYEQYFGPGTRLTVT.

The chain carries TRBV19 and TRBJ2-7; a possible D gene is TRBD2 (5 bases). V lost 4 bases to trimming and J lost 2 bases, with 9 bases between them. The CDR3 runs to 13 residues. Germline values: CDR1 LNHDA, CDR2 SQIVND (reference sequence). As DNA, the CDR3 is TGTGCCAGTAGTACCTTGGGAGCCTACGAGCAGTACTTC. Its protein is CASSTLGAYEQYF.

This sequence joins TRBV28 and TRBJ1-5; D is undetermined. Germline lookup yields CDR1 MDHEN and CDR2 SYDVKM. Trimming removed 7 bases from V and 1 base from J, with 5 bases in between. The CDR3 runs to 12 residues. DNA for the CDR3: TGTGCCAGCAAGGAGAGCAATCAGCCCCAGCATTTT. It specifies CASKESNQPQHF.

The J gene is TRBJ1-2, the V gene TRBV6-5; D uncertain. Trimming left V 0 bases short and J 7 bases short, with 18 bases between. This CDR3 region has 16 residues. The germline gives CDR1 MNHEY, CDR2 SVGAGI. The CDR3 loop reads CASSYSPDGLLGGYTF. The CDR3 coding sequence is TGTGCCAGCAGTTACTCGCCCGACGGACTCCTAGGTGGCTACACCTTC.

V usage is TRBV19 and J usage is TRBJ1-1, with D tentatively TRBD1 (5 bases). V was trimmed by 7 bases and J by 2 bases, leaving 23 bases between them. The CDR3 runs to 17 residues. Germline lookup yields CDR1 LNHDA and CDR2 SQIVND (reference sequence). CDR3 bases: TGTGCCAGTACCCGGTGGTGGCCCCGGGGGGAAAACACTGAAGCTTTCTTT. Protein sequence: CASTRWWPRGENTEAFF.

As regards this clone: At one end, the junction sequence differs from germline, possibly due to a read error. CDR3 nucleotides: TGTGCTAGCAGCCAGCAGGGACTACCCGGGGAGCTGTTTTTT. It codes for CASSQQGLPGELFF. The chain carries TRBV7-7 and TRBJ2-2, with 7 bases identical to TRBD2. Germline V CDR1 and CDR2: SSHAT, FNYEAQ (reference sequence). This CDR3 has 14 residues.

The V call is TRBV7-3, the J call TRBJ1-1; D possibly corresponds to TRBD1 (6 bases). Germline-derived CDR1 and CDR2 are SGHTA and FQGTGA. The CDR3 covers 14 residues. Trimming pared 8 bases from V and 0 bases from J, leaving 13 bases between. In DNA, the CDR3 is TGTGCCAGCGCCCCTGAGGGGGTGAACACTGAAGCTTTCTTT. This encodes CASAPEGVNTEAFF.

The chain combines TRBV5-1 with TRBJ2-3; no definite D call. CDR3 length: 15 amino acids. Germline loops: CDR1 SGHRS, CDR2 YFSETQ. Deletions cut 4 bases from V and 4 bases from J, with 16 bases between. CDR3 DNA sequence: TGCGCCAGCAGCCCTGGCAGGAAGGTGGCAGATACGCAGTATTTT. Translation: CASSPGRKVADTQYF.

The rearrangement joins TRBV9 to TRBJ2-3, with no clear D. Germline values: CDR1 SGDLS, CDR2 YYNGEE. Trimming stripped 0 bases from V and 1 base from J, with 9 bases between. This CDR3 comprises 15 residues. CDR3 residues: CASSVAYSRTDTQYF. The CDR3 DNA follows: TGTGCCAGCAGCGTAGCATACTCTCGCACAGATACGCAGTATTTT.

This chain connects TRBV30 to TRBJ2-3; perhaps TRBD2 as D (5 bases). V was cut by 2 bases and J by 6 bases, with 15 bases left in between. The CDR3 runs to 14 residues. Germline V CDR1 and CDR2: GTSNPN, SVGIG (reference sequence). The chain's CDR3 is CAWSFGLISDTQYF. Here the CDR3 DNA reads TGTGCCTGGAGTTTCGGACTGATTTCGGATACGCAGTATTTT.

This clone was recorded once. The chain recombines TRBV30 with TRBJ1-2, with D maybe TRBD1 (5 bases). Germline V gene sequence: CDR1 GTSNPN, CDR2 SVGIG (reference sequence). The CDR3 has 15 residues. With 3 bases removed from V and 8 bases from J, the gap between germline ends came to 22 bases. The CDR3 coding sequence is TGTGCCTGGAGCCCCAACAGAGGGACTTTCGTGGGCTACACCTTC. Translating it yields CAWSPNRGTFVGYTF.

The chain is built from TRBV28 and TRBJ2-6, with 9 bases aligning to TRBD1. Germline V gene sequence: CDR1 MDHEN, CDR2 SYDVKM. V trimming: 6 bases; J trimming: 1 base; junction bases outside the gene matches: 10. This CDR3 is 18 amino acids long. The DNA of the CDR3 is TGTGCCAGCAGGGGACAGGGATCGAGGATGTCTGGGGCCAACGTCCTGACTTTC. Amino acids: CASRGQGSRMSGANVLTF.

The sample holds one count of this clone. V gene TRBV10-1 combines with J gene TRBJ1-1, with 7 bases matching TRBD1. Germline-derived CDR1 and CDR2 are WNHNN and SYGVQD (reference sequence). The V gene end was trimmed by 3 bases and the J gene end by 2 bases; junction bases not matched to a gene: 9. CDR3 size: 16 residues. For the CDR3, the DNA is TGCGCCAGCAGTGAAACAGGGGAAGCTTCTAACACTGAAGCTTTCTTT. Residues: CASSETGEASNTEAFF.